The sequence of this T cell receptor (beta chain) was determined in a study of shared clonotypes between healthy human individuals. This clone was observed a few times. Its antigen is unidentified. Study-wide points: Generally, naive subsets came out with larger estimated richness than memory subsets. It was the non-shared clonotypes that had lower generation probabilities than clonotypes shared by all four donors.

V lost 0 bases, J lost 3 bases, and 15 bases lay in between. This CDR3 is 16 amino acids long. The germline V gene has CDR1 LNHDA and CDR2 SQIVND (reference sequence). Measured with immunoSEQ multiplex PCR; TCRdb has only the in-frame clones, and not every one. The repertoire includes about 710,000 clones, around 78% of them detected once, and under 2% sits in the top ten. Those who donated, Caucasian adults without exception, all lived in Nashville, Tennessee. This receptor was taken from a woman in her twenties or thirties in good health. The sequencing input was memory CD4+ T cells sorted from blood. Subset specified: CD45RA-negative fraction. The rearrangement joins TRBV19 to TRBJ2-7; the D gene is possibly TRBD1 (6 bases). CDR3 DNA sequence: TGTGCCAGTAGTATAGATCTCACTACCAGGGGCTACGAGCAGTACTTC. It specifies CASSIDLTTRGYEQYF.